Following are 15 T cell receptor beta chains from one sample sequenced in a study of blood T cell repertoires in COVID-19. TCRdb keeps only in-frame clones here, not all; method: immunoSEQ multiplex PCR. This sample has 310,000 or so clones, with about nine tenths found just once. The sample taken for sequencing was peripheral blood. These receptors originate from a man in his thirties or forties with COVID-19, enrolled during active disease.

The chain has TRBV28 and TRBJ1-2, with a tentative D call TRBD1 (5 bases). CDR3 length equals 14 residues. Germline V gene data show CDR1 as MDHEN and CDR2 as SYDVKM. V was shortened by 6 bases and J by 3 bases, with 14 bases between the two germline ends. DNA for the CDR3: TGTGCCAGCAGCCGGGGGGGTGCCTACTATGGCTACACCTTC. Encoded protein: CASSRGGAYYGYTF.

CDR3 in DNA: TGTGCCAGCAGTCTACCCCGGGGTGAAGCTTTCTTT. Its translation is CASSLPRGEAFF. The chain links TRBV12-3 or TRBV12-4 to TRBJ1-1; D uncertain. Deletions cut 5 bases from V and 7 bases from J, with 11 bases between. CDR3 length: 12 amino acids.

The V and J genes are TRBV3-1 (or the pseudogene TRBV3-2) and TRBJ1-5; D perhaps matches TRBD1 (5 bases). V lost 4 bases to trimming and J lost 6 bases, with 19 bases between them. Germline CDR1 and CDR2: LGHDT and YNNKEL (reference sequence). The CDR3 runs 16 residues. The CDR3 DNA reads TGTGCCAGCAGCCTAGGCCCGATAGGGGCGGTTCAGCCCCAGCATTTT. It specifies CASSLGPIGAVQPQHF.

To note about this clone: Relative to the germline gene, one junction end is altered; a read error may explain this. The rearrangement joins TRBV5-6 to TRBJ2-2; no clear D. The germline V gene encodes CDR1 SGHDT and CDR2 YYEEEE. The CDR3 consists of 14 residues. CDR3 sequence: CATSFTANTGELFF. The CDR3 nucleotides are TGTGCCACCAGCTTTACAGCGAACACCGGGGAGCTGTTTTTT.

This chain uses TRBV6-5 with TRBJ1-2; D perhaps matches TRBD1 (5 bases). Germline V gene sequence: CDR1 MNHEY, CDR2 SVGAGI. Trimming took off 0 bases at V and 7 bases at J, with 18 bases between the two ends. This CDR3 has 16 amino acids. In DNA, the CDR3 is TGTGCCAGCAGTTACTCGAACAGGCCCCCAACGGGTGGCTACACCTTC. Protein product: CASSYSNRPPTGGYTF.

This chain links TRBV18 with TRBJ2-5; a possible D gene is TRBD1 (7 bases). The CDR3 contains 16 residues. Germline V gene sequence: CDR1 KGHSH, CDR2 LQKENI. With 6 bases removed from V and 2 bases from J, the gap between germline ends came to 19 bases. CDR3 loop: CASSEGARTVQETQYF. CDR3 sequence (DNA): TGTGCCAGCTCGGAGGGGGCCAGGACAGTTCAAGAGACCCAGTACTTC.

The chain uses TRBV7-8 and TRBJ1-3; D gene unclear. CDR1 and CDR2 (germline): SGHVS, FQNEAQ. This CDR3 spans 14 amino acids. V lost 1 base, J lost 9 bases, and 13 bases lay in between. CDR3 region: CASSLERDLATIYF. The CDR3, as DNA: TGTGCCAGCAGCTTAGAGCGTGATTTAGCCACCATATATTTT.

The V and J genes are TRBV11-2 and TRBJ1-2; D might be TRBD1 (6 bases). The CDR3 consists of 15 residues. Germline V gives CDR1 SGHAT, CDR2 FQNNGV. Trimming pared 1 base from V and 7 bases from J, leaving 16 bases between. The CDR3 region is CASSLVPGVSGGYTF. The CDR3 DNA follows: TGTGCCAGCAGCTTAGTTCCAGGGGTGTCGGGTGGCTACACCTTC.

The genes are TRBV7-2 and TRBJ2-7; 9 nucleotides agree with TRBD2. This CDR3 is 19 amino acids long. The germline V gene encodes CDR1 SGHTA and CDR2 FQGNSA. Unmatched junction bases numbered 19, after V lost 3 bases and J lost 4 bases. DNA for the CDR3: TGTGCCAGCAGCTTGGACCCCCCGGGGGTAGCGGGAGTAAGGTACGAGCAGTACTTC. Translation: CASSLDPPGVAGVRYEQYF.

The genes are TRBV7-2 and TRBJ2-3, with 9 bases identical to TRBD2. V shed 2 bases, J shed 6 bases, and the junction held 9 bases outside the gene matches. The CDR3 is 16 residues long. The germline CDR1 and CDR2 sequences are SGHTA and FQGNSA. The CDR3 loop reads CASSLFRGGAGDTQYF. In nucleotides, the CDR3 is TGTGCCAGCAGCTTATTTCGCGGGGGGGCCGGCGATACGCAGTATTTT.

This chain connects TRBV7-3 to TRBJ1-2, with D possibly matching TRBD1 (5 bases). Trimming pared 5 bases from V and 7 bases from J, leaving 20 bases between. Germline CDR1 and CDR2: SGHTA and FQGTGA. The CDR3 is 15 residues long. CDR3 protein: CASSASRVSPAGYTF. CDR3 sequence (DNA): TGTGCCAGCAGCGCCAGCAGGGTCTCCCCTGCTGGCTACACCTTC.

This clone was counted once. The J gene is TRBJ2-1, the V gene TRBV7-2; 13 bases are shared with TRBD2. CDR1 SGHTA and CDR2 FQGNSA come from the germline V gene. V lost 3 bases, J lost 5 bases, and 1 base stayed unmatched. This CDR3 comprises 15 residues. CDR3 bases: TGTGCCAGCAGCTTCACTAGCGGGGGGGACAATGAGCAGTTCTTC. Amino acid sequence: CASSFTSGGDNEQFF. Drawing the rest from reference TRBV7-2 and TRBJ2-1, the complete variable domain is GAGVSQSPSNKVTEKGKDVELRCDPISGHTALYWYRQSLGQGLEFLIYFQGNSAPDKSGLPSDRFSAERTGGSVSTLTIQRTQQEDSAVYLCASSFTSGGDNEQFFGPGTRLTVL.

This chain joins TRBV19 and TRBJ2-7, with 9 bases lining up with TRBD1. Trimming removed 5 bases from V and 2 bases from J; junction bases left unmatched: 4. Germline V gene lookup returns CDR1 LNHDA and CDR2 SQIVND (reference sequence). The CDR3 runs to 14 residues. Here the CDR3 reads CASSGGQGPYEQYF. Written as DNA, the CDR3 is TGTGCCAGTAGTGGGGGACAGGGCCCCTACGAGCAGTACTTC. The full variable domain, in which reference TRBV19 and TRBJ2-7 provide the parts outside the CDR3, is DGGITQSPKYLFRKEGQNVTLSCEQNLNHDAMYWYRQDPGQGLRLIYYSQIVNDFQKGDIAEGYSVSREKKESFPLTVTSAQKNPTAFYLCASSGGQGPYEQYFGPGTRLTVT.

The V call is TRBV5-8, the J call TRBJ1-5, with 8 bases aligning to TRBD1. Germline lookup yields CDR1 SGHTS and CDR2 YDEGEE. V lost 1 base and J lost 1; bases outside the gene matches: 10. This CDR3 is 18 amino acids long. CDR3 sequence (DNA): TGTGCCAGCAGCTTGTACAGGGGGGACCTTACGAGCAATCAGCCCCAGCATTTT. Residues: CASSLYRGDLTSNQPQHF. Full variable domain (remainder filled in from reference TRBV5-8 and TRBJ1-5): EAGVTQSPTHLIKTRGQQATLRCSPISGHTSVYWYQQALGLGLQFLLWYDEGEERNRGNFPPRFSGRQFPNYSSELNVNALELEDSALYLCASSLYRGDLTSNQPQHFGDGTRLSIL.

The genes are TRBV14 and TRBJ2-7; a possible D gene is TRBD2 (5 bases). Germline CDR1 SGHDN, CDR2 FVKESK. CDR3 size: 14 residues. The V end lost 2 bases, the J end lost 3 bases, and 11 bases lay between the germline ends. This chain's CDR3 is CASSQHDGLYEQYF. The CDR3 bases are TGTGCCAGCAGCCAACACGACGGACTCTACGAGCAGTACTTC. Filled out from reference TRBV14 and TRBJ2-7, the complete variable domain reads EAGVTQFPSHSVIEKGQTVTLRCDPISGHDNLYWYRRVMGKEIKFLLHFVKESKQDESGMPNNRFLAERTGGTYSTLKVQPAELEDSGVYFCASSQHDGLYEQYFGPGTRLTVT.